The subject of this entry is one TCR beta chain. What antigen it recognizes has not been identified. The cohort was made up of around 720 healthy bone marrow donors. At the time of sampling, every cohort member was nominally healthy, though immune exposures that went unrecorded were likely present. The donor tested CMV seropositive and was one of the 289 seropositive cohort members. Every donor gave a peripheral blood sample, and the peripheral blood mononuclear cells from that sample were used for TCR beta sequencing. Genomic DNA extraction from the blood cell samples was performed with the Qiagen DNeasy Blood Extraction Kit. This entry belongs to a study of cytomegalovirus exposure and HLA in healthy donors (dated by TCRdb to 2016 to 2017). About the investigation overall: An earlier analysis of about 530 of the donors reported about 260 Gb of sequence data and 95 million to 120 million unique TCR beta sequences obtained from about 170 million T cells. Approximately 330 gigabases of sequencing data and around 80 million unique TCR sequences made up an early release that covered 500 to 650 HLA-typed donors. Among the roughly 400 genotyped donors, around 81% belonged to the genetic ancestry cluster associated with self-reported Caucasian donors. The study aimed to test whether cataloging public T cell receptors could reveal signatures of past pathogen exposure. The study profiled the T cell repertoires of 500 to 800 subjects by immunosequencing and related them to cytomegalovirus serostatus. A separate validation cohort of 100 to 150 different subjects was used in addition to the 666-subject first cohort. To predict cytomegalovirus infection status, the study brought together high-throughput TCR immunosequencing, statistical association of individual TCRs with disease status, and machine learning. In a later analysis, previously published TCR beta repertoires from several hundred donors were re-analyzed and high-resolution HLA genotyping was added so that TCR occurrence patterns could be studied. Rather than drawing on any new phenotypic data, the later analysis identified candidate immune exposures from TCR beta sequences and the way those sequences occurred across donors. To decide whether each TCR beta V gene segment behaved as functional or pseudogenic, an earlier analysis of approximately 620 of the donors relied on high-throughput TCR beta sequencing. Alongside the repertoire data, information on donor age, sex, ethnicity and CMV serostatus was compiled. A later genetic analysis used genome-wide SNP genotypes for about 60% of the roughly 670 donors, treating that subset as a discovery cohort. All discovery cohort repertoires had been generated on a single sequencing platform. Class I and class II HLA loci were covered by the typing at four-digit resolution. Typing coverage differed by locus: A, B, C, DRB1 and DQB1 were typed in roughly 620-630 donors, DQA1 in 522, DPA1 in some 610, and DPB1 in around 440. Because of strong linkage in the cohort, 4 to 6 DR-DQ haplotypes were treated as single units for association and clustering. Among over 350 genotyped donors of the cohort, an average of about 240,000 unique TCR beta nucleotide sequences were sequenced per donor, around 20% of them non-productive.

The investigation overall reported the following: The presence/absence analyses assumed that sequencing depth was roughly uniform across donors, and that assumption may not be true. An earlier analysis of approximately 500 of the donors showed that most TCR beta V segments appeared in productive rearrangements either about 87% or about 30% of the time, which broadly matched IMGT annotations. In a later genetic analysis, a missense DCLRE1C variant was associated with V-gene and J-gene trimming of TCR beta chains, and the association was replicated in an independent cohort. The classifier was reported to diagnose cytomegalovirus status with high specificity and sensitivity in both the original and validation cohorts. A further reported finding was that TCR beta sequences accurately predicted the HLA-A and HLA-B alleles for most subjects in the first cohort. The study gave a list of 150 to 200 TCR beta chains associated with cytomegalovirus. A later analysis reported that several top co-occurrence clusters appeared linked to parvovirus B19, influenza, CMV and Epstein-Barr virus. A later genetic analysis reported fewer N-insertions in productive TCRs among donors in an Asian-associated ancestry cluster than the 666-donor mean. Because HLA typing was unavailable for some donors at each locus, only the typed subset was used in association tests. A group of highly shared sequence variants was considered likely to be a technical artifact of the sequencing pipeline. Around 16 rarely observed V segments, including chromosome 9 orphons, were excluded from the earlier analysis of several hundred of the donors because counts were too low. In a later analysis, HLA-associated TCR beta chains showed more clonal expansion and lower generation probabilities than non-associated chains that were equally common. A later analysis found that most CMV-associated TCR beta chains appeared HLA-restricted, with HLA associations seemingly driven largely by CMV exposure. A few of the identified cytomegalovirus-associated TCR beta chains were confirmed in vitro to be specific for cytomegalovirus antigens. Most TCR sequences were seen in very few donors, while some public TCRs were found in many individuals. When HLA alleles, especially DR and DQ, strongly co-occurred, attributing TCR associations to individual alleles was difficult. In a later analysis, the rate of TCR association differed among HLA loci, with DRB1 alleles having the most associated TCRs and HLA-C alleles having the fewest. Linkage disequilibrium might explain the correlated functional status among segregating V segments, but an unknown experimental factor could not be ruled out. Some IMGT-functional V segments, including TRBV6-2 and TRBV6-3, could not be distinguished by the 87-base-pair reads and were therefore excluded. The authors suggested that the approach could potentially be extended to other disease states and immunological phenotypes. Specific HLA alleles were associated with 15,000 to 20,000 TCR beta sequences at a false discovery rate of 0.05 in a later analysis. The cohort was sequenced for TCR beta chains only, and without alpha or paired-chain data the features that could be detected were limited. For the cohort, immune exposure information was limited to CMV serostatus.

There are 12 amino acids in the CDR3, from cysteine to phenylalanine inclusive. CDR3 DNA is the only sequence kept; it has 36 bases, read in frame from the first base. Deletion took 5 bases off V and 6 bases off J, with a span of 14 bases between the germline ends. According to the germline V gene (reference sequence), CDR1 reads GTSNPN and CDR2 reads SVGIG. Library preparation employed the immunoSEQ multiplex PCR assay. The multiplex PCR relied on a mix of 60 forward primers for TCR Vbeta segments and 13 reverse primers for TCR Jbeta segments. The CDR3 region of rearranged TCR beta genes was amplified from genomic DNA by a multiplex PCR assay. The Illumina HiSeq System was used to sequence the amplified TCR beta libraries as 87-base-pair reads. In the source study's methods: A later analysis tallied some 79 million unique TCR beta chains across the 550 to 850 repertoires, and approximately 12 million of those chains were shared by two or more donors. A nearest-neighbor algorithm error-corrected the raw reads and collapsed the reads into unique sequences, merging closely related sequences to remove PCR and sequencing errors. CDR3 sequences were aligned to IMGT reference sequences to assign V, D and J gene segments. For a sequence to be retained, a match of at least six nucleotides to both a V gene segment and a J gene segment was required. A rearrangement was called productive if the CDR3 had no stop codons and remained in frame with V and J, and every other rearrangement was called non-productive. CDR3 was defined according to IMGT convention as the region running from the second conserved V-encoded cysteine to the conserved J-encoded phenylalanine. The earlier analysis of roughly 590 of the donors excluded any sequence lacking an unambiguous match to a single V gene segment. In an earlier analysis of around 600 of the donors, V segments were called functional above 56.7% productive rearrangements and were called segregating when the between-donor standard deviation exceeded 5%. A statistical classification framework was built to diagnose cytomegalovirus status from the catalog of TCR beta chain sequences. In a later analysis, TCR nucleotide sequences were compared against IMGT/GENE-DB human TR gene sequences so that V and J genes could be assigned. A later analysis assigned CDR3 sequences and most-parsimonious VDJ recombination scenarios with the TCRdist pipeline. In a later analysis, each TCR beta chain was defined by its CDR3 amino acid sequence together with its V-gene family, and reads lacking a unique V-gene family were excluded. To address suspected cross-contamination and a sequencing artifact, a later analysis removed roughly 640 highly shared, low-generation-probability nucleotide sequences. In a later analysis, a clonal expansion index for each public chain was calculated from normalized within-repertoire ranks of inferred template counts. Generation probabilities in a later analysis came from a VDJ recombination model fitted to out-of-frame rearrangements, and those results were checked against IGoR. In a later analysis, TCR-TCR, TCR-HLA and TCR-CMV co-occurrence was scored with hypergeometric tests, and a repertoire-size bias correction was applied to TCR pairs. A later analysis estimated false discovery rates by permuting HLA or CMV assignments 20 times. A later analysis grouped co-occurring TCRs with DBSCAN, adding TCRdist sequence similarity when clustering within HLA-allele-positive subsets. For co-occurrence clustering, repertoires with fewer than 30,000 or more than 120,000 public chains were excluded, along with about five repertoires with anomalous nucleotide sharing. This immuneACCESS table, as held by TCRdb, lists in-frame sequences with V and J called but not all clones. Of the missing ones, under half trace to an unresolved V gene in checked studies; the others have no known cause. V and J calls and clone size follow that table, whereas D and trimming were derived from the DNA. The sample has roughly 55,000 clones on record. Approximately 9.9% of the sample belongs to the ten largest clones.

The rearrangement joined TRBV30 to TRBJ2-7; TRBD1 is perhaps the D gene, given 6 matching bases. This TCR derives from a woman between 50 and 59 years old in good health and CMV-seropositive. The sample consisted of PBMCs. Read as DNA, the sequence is TGTGCCTGGGGGGTGGGGGCCCCCGAGCAGTACTTC. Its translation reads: CAWGVGAPEQYF.